The text below deals with one T cell receptor (beta chain). The target antigen is unknown. This entry is derived from a study of monozygotic twins with inflammatory bowel disease. Generation of cDNA took place in eight separate reactions per sample. Added by template switching were UMIs that each held a 6-nucleotide sample barcode. TCRdb reprocessed the 5' RACE reads, with one entry per CDR3 protein and no DNA. The sample includes 400,000 or so distinct CDR3 sequences. Findings and limits, study-wide: The co-twins with IBD showed lower TCRbeta diversity (inverse Simpson) than their healthy siblings.

CDR3 length equals 14 residues. Germline assignment: CDR1 MDHEN and CDR2 SYDVKM. Blood samples, whole and unsorted for T cells, yielded the isolated total RNA. The sequencing input was blood. The receptor comes from a human donor with ulcerative colitis or Crohn's disease, or a healthy co-twin of an affected twin (not recorded which). This chain links TRBV28 with TRBJ2-7; the D call from TCRdb, TRBD1, cannot be confirmed without DNA. Here the CDR3 reads CASRERDPFYEQYF.